This T cell receptor beta chain is drawn from a study of T-cell reconstitution after alpha-beta-depleted transplantation in children listed by TCRdb under 2016. Regarding the complete study: Using TCR repertoire profiling, the study followed T-cell immune reconstitution in a quantitative way in children after TCRalphabeta/CD19-depleted allogeneic hematopoietic cell transplantation. Beyond this particular receptor, the publication reports: The high TCRbeta diversity at day 60 in some patients was ascribed to recipient T cells and intrathymic progenitors that had survived conditioning. Apparently early alphabetaT-cell count recovery about two months after transplant reportedly relied on only several hundred rapidly expanded clones derived from non-depleted graft cells. The frequencies of hyperexpanded clones fell over the following months, and after one year, T-cell counts and TCRbeta diversity were mostly attributed to newly produced T cells.

In the case of this clonotype: Its antigen specificity is not known. Base qualities are not recorded, but no much larger clone differs from it by a single base.

The CDR3 has 15 amino acids, counting the end cysteine and phenylalanine. Only the CDR3 portion is preserved as DNA: 45 bases, with reading frame beginning at the first base. V drops 0 bases and J drops 3 bases, leaving 13 bases in between. CDR1 is given as SGHKS and CDR2 as YYEKEE, both from the germline V gene (reference sequence). The protocol used for the library was PCR. TCRdb records Illumina HiSeq 2500 as the sequencer. Molecular barcoding was employed in the preparation of TCR libraries, with unique molecular identifiers being used to normalize TCRbeta repertoire quantification. The raw public data were reprocessed by TCRdb itself: fastp quality trimming at Q25, MiXCR clonotype calling, in-frame beta chains only. CDR3 protein sequences are deduplicated, and each keeps its most common genes and DNA. The sample yields hundreds of thousands of distinct CDR3 sequences; roughly 7.8% were counted once. The top ten hold about 9.3% of the sample.

Reading the label with the study, this specimen's treatment or condition is: allogeneic hematopoietic cell transplantation with graft depleted of TCRalphabeta T cells and CD19 B cells. TCRalphabeta/CD19-depleted allogeneic hematopoietic cell grafts were given to the transplant recipients, all of whom were children. Recombination linked TRBV5-5 to TRBJ2-7; a tentative D call is TRBD2 (6 bases match). This TCR derives from a female patient aged 2-15 years who had a stem cell transplant for Fanconi anemia, so the T cells may come from the graft donor. Here the sequenced sample was peripheral blood, taken 360 days after TCRalphabeta/CD19-depleted stem cell transplant. The nucleotides are TGTGCCAGCAGCTTGGTTCCGGGAGCGGGCTACGAGCAGTACTTC. It specifies CASSLVPGAGYEQYF.